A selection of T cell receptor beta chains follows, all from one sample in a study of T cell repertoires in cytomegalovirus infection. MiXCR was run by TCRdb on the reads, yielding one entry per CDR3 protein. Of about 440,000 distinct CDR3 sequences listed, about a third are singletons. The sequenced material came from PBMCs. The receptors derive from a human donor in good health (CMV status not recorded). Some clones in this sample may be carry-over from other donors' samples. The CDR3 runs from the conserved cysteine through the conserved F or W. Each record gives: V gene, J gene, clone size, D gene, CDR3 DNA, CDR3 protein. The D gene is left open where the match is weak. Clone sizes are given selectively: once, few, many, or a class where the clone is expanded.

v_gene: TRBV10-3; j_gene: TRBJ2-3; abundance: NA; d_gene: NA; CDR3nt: TGTGCCATCAGTGAGTCCGAAGATACGCAGTATTTT; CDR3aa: CAISESEDTQYF
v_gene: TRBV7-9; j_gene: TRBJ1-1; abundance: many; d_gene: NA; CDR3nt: TGTGCCAGCAGCTTTCAGGGTTTGACTGAAGCTTTCTTT; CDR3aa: CASSFQGLTEAFF
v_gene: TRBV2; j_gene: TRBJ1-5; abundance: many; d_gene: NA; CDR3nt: TGTGCCAGCAGTGGGGAGGGCAGCAATCAGCCCCAGCATTTT; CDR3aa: CASSGEGSNQPQHF
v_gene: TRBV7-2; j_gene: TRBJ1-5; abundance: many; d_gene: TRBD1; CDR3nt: TGTGCCAGCAGCTTAGTTTCGGGGACAGTCAATCAGCCCCAGCATTTT; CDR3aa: CASSLVSGTVNQPQHF
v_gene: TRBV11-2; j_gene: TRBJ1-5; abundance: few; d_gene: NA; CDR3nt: TGTGCCAGCAGCGCCGGTACAGGGTTTGGGAATCAGCCCCAGCATTTT; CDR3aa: CASSAGTGFGNQPQHF
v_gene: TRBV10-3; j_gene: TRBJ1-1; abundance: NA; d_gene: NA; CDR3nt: TGTGCCAGCAGTTTAGCAGACCTGAACACTGAAGCTTTCTTT; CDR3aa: CASSLADLNTEAFF
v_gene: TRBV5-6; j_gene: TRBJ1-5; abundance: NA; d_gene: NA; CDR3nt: TGTGCCAGCAGCTTGGGGATGGGGGGCAATCAGCCCCAGCATTTT; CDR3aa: CASSLGMGGNQPQHF
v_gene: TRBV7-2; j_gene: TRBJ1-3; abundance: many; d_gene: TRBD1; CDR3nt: TGTGCCAGCAGCCATACAGGGGCTGGAAACACCATATATTTT; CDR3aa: CASSHTGAGNTIYF
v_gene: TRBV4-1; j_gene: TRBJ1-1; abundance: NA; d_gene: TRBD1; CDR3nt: TGCGCCAGCAGCCTCGGGACAGGGACTTTCTTT; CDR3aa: CASSLGTGTFF
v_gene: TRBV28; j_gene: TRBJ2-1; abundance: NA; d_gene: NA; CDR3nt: TGTGCCAGCAGATTGTTGAGCTCCTACAATGAGCAGTTCTTC; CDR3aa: CASRLLSSYNEQFF
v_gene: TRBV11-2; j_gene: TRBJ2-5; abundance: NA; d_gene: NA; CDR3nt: TGTGCCAGCAGCACGAATCATCAAGAGACCCAGTACTTC; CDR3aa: CASSTNHQETQYF
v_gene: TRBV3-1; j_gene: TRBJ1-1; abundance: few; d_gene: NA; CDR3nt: TGTGCCAGCAGCCCGCACCGGGGGCTGGGGACTGAAGCTTTCTTT; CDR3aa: CASSPHRGLGTEAFF
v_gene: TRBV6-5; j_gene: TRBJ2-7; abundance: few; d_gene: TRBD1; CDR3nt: TGTGCCAGCAGTTACACCGGGACAGGGTTTGACCCCTACGAGCAGTACTTC; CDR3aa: CASSYTGTGFDPYEQYF
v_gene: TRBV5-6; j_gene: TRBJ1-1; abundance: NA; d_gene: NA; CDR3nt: TGTGCCAGCAGCTTGCCCGGCAGTGGATTGAACACTGAAGCTTTCTTT; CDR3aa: CASSLPGSGLNTEAFF
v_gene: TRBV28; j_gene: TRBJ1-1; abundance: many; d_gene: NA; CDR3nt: TGTGCCAGCAGTTTAGGGCAACCCCTAAGGAACACTGAAGCTTTCTTT; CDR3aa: CASSLGQPLRNTEAFF
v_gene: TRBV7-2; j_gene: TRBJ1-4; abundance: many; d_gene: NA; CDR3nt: TGTGCCAGCAGCTCCTTCGGGACATCGGCAACTAATGAAAAACTGTTTTTT; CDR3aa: CASSSFGTSATNEKLFF
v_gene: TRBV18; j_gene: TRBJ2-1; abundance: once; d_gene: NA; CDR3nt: TGTGCCAGCTCACCACCTTACGGACAGTACAATGAGCAGTTCTTC; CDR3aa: CASSPPYGQYNEQFF
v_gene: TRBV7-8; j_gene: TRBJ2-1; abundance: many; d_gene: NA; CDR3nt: TGTGCCAGCAGCTTAGTCACGGGCCGGGAGCAGTTCTTC; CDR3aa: CASSLVTGREQFF
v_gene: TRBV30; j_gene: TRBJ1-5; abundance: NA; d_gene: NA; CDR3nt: TGTGCCTGGAGTCGACCTCGGGAGCAGCCCCAGCATTTT; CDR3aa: CAWSRPREQPQHF
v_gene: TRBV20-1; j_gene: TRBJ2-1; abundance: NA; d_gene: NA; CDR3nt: TGCAGTGCCGAGGACGGCTACAATGAGCAGTTCTTC; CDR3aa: CSAEDGYNEQFF
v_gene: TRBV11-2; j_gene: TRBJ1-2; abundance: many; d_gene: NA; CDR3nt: TGTGCCAGCAGCTTAGGGCAGGCGCCTAACTATGGCTACACCTTC; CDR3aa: CASSLGQAPNYGYTF
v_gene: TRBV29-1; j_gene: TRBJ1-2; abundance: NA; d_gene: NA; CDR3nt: TGCAGCGTTAAGGGTAGGGAGAATGGCTACACCTTC; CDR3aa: CSVKGRENGYTF
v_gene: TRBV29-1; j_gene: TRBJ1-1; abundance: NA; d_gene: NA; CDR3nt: TGCAGCGGATCCGAAACGGGTGGTGAAGCTTTCTTT; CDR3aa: CSGSETGGEAFF
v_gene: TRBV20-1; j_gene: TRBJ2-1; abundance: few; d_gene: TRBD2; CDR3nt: TGCAGTGCTAGACTAGCGGGGGCATCGAGCTCCTACAATGAGCAGTTCTTC; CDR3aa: CSARLAGASSSYNEQFF
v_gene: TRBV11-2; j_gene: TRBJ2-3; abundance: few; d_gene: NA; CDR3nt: TGTGCCAGCAGCTTAGATCCGGGGTGGGCAGATACGCAGTATTTT; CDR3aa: CASSLDPGWADTQYF
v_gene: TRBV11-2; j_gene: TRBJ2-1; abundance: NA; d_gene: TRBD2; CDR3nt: TGTGCCAGCAGCCCAACCAGACTAGCGGGGGTTGGGCAGTTCTTC; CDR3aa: CASSPTRLAGVGQFF
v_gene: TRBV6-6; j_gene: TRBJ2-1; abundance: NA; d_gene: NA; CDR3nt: TGTGCCAGCAGGGAACACGTAGGGCATAGTGAGCAGTTCTTC; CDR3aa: CASREHVGHSEQFF
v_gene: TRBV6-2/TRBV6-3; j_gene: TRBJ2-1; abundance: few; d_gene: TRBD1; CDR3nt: TGTGCCAGCAGGGACCCGGGACAGTTATACAATGAGCAGTTCTTC; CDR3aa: CASRDPGQLYNEQFF
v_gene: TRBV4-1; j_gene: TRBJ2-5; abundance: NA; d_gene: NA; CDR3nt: TGCGCCAGCAGCGAGGAGGAGACCCAGTACTTC; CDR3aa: CASSEEETQYF
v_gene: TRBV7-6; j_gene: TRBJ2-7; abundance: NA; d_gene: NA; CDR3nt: TGTGCCAGCAGCCCGGGGAGATCCTACGAGCAGTACTTC; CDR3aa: CASSPGRSYEQYF
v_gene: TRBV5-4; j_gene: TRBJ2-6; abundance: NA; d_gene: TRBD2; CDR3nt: TGTGCCAGCAGCCCCCGGGAGGGGGGGGCCAACGTCCTGACTTTC; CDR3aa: CASSPREGGANVLTF
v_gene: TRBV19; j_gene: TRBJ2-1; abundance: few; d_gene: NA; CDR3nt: TGTGCCAGTAGTATCAATGGTGCGGGGAGCCAGTTCTTC; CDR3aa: CASSINGAGSQFF
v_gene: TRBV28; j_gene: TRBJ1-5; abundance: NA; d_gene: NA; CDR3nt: TGTGCCAGCAGTCCCTACAGGACGAATCAGCCCCAGCATTTT; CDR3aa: CASSPYRTNQPQHF
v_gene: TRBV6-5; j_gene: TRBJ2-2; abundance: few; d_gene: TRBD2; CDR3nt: TGTGCCACCGCACTAGCGGGGGGAACCCTAACGTCGTTCGCGAACACCGGGGAGCTGTTTTTT; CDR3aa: CATALAGGTLTSFANTGELFF
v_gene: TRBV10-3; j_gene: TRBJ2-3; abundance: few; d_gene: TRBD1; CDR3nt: TGTGCCATCAGTGACCCCGGGACAGGGGGCACAGATACGCAGTATTTT; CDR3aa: CAISDPGTGGTDTQYF
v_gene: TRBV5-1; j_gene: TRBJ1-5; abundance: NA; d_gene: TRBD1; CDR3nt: TGCGCCAGCAGCTTGGGAGGGGGACAGGGCAATCAGCCCCAGCATTTT; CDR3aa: CASSLGGGQGNQPQHF
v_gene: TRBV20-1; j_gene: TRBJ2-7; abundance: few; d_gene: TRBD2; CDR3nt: TGCAGTGCTAGTCCCTATAGCGGGGACTCCTACGAGCAGTACTTC; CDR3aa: CSASPYSGDSYEQYF
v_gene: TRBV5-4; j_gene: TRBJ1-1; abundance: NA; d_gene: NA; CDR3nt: TGTGCCAGCAGCCAATCGACCGAAGCTTTGAACACTGAAGATTTCTTT; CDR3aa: CASSQSTEALNTEDFF
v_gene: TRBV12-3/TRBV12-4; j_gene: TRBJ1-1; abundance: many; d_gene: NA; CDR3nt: TGTGCCAGCAGTGCGGACACAAATGAAGCTTTCTTT; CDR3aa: CASSADTNEAFF
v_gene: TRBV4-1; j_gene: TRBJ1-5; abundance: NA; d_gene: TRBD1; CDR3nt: TGCGCCAGCAGCCAAGTGGACAGGGGGAATCAGCCCCAGCATTTT; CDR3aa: CASSQVDRGNQPQHF
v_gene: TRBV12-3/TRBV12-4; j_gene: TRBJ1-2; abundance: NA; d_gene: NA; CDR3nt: TGTGCCAGCACAACAGGGTCCTATGGCTACACCTTC; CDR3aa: CASTTGSYGYTF
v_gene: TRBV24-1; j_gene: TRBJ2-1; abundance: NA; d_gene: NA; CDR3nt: TGTGCCACCAGTGATGTGACCTCGGTAGCCAATGAGCAGTTCTTC; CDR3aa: CATSDVTSVANEQFF
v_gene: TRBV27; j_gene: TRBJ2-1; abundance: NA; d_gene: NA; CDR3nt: TGTGCCAGCATAGGCCAGAACAGTCCCAATGAGCAGTTCTTC; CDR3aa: CASIGQNSPNEQFF
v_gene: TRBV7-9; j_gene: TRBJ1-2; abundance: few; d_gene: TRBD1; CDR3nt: TGTGCCAGCAGCTTATATGCGGGACAGGGGGCGAATGGCTACACCTTC; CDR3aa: CASSLYAGQGANGYTF
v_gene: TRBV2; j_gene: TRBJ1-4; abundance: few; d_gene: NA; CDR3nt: TGTGCCAGCAGTACTGGCGGGAGTTTATCTGGAAAACTGTTTTTT; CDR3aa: CASSTGGSLSGKLFF
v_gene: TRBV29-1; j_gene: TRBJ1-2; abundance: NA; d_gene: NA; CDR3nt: TGCAGCGTTACAGCCACCTCTAACTATGGCTACACCTTC; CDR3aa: CSVTATSNYGYTF
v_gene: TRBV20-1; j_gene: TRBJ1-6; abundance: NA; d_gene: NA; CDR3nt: TGCAGTGCTAGATTTCCCGGACGGTCCAATTCACCCCTCCACTTT; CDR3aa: CSARFPGRSNSPLHF
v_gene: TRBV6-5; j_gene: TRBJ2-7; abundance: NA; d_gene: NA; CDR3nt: TGTGCCAGCAGTGCCTCAGGGAGATCCTCCTACGAGCAGTACTTC; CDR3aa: CASSASGRSSYEQYF
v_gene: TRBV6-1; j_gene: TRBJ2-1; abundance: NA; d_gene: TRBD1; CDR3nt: TGTGCCAGCAGTGAACCGTCCCGGACAGGCTCCTACAATGAGCAGTTCTTC; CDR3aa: CASSEPSRTGSYNEQFF
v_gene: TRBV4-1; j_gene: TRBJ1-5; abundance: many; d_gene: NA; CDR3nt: TGCGCCAGCAGCCAAGCTTATAGCAATCAGCCCCAGCATTTT; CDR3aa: CASSQAYSNQPQHF
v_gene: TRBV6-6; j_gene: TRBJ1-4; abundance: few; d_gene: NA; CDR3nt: TGTGCCAGCAGTTACCGCTTTCGTCATGAAAAACTGTTTTTT; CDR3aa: CASSYRFRHEKLFF
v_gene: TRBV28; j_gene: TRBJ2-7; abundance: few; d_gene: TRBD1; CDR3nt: TGTGCCAGCAGACCACAGGGGGGAAGCTCCTACGAGCAGTACTTC; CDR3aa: CASRPQGGSSYEQYF
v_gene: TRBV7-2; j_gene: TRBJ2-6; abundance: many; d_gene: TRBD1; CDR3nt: TGTGCCAGCAGCTCTACAGGGGGTAACTCTGGGGCCAACGTCCTGACTTTC; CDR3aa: CASSSTGGNSGANVLTF
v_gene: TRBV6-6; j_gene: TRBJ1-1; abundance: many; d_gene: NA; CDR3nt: TGTGCCAGCAGTTACAAAGCAGGGAATACTGAAGCTTTCTTT; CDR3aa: CASSYKAGNTEAFF
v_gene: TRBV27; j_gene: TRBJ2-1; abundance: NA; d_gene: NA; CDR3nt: TGTGCCAGCAGTTTAGGTTTCCCGCCCCTTGAGCAGTTCTTC; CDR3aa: CASSLGFPPLEQFF
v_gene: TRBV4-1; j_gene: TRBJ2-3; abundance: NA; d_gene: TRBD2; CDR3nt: TGTGCCAGCAGCCAAGAGACTAGCGGGGGGGCACAGACTAGCACAGATACGCAGTATTTT; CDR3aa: CASSQETSGGAQTSTDTQYF
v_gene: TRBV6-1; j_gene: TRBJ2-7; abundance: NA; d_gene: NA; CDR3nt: TGTGCCAGCAGGGGCAAGGACGAGCAGTACTTC; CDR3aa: CASRGKDEQYF
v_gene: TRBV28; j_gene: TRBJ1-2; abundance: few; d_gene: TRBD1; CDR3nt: TGTGCCAGCAGAGCCGGGACAGGGGGCTCCGGCTACACCTTC; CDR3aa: CASRAGTGGSGYTF
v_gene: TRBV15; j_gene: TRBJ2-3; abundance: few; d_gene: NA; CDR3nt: TGTGCCACCAGCAGAGATGCGACAGATACGCAGTATTTT; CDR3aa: CATSRDATDTQYF
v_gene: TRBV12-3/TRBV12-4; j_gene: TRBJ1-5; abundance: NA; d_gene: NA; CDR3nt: TGTGCCAGCAGTTTGAAACATCCGGGGAATCAGCCCCAGCATTTT; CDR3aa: CASSLKHPGNQPQHF